Below, 30 T cell receptor beta chains from the same sample are listed, as sequenced in a study of shared clonotypes between healthy human individuals. Clones were sequenced by immunoSEQ multiplex PCR, and TCRdb holds only the in-frame ones, with some missing. The sample records around 1.1 million clones, about 84% being singletons. The sequenced sample consisted of memory CD4+ T cells from PBMCs. The subset was: CD45RA-negative fraction. The receptors shown here come from a man aged 18 to 30 in good health. Some clones in this sample may be carry-over from other donors' samples.

This clone was counted once. The CDR3 sequence is CASSLFPSNEQFF. In nucleotides, the CDR3 is TGTGCCAGCAGCTTATTCCCATCCAATGAGCAGTTCTTC. The rearrangement links TRBV7-2 to TRBJ2-1; D unresolved. V was shortened by 2 bases and J by 6 bases, with 8 bases between the two germline ends. This CDR3 has 13 amino acids. The germline V gene has CDR1 SGHTA and CDR2 FQGNSA.

The chain employs TRBV5-4 and TRBJ2-7; 11 bases map to TRBD2. The CDR3 sequence is 13 residues long. The V and J ends lost 9 bases and 2 bases, in that order; junction bases with no gene match: 4. CDR1 is SGHNT, CDR2 YYREEE, per germline (reference sequence). CDR3 in DNA: TGTGCCACCGGGACTAGCGGAGCCTACGAGCAGTACTTC. This gives the protein CATGTSGAYEQYF.

This clone was picked up one time. This chain uses TRBV11-1 with TRBJ2-1, with a tentative D call TRBD2 (6 bases). The CDR3 runs 17 residues. From germline, CDR1 is SGHAT and CDR2 FQDESV (reference sequence). The V end was cut by 6 bases, the J end by 4 bases, with 22 bases between. CDR3 protein: CASRGGRAGSGYNEQFF. CDR3 coding DNA: TGTGCCAGCAGGGGGGGTCGAGCTGGTTCGGGGTACAATGAGCAGTTCTTC.

V gene TRBV5-4 combines with J gene TRBJ2-1, with D possibly TRBD2 on 7 matching bases. CDR3 length equals 15 residues. V was pared by 7 bases and J by 6 bases, with 20 bases between. Germline CDR1 is SGHNT and CDR2 is YYREEE (reference sequence). The CDR3 coding sequence is TGTGCCAGCGGAGCGGGACACATTACGACCAATGAGCAGTTCTTC. Amino acid sequence: CASGAGHITTNEQFF.

CDR3 residues: CASSPPSSGLAGGQVYEQYF. Written as DNA, the CDR3 is TGTGCCAGCTCACCACCGTCATCCGGACTAGCGGGAGGGCAAGTCTACGAGCAGTACTTC. V usage is TRBV18 and J usage is TRBJ2-7, with TRBD2 identical over 15 bases. The J segment lost 3 bases and the V segment lost 0 bases, leaving 12 bases of the junction unmatched. The germline gives CDR1 KGHSH, CDR2 LQKENI. The CDR3 loop spans 20 amino acids.

This clone was seen ten or more times. The V call is TRBV5-1, the J call TRBJ2-7, with 9 bases that match TRBD1. The CDR3 is 18 residues long. In germline, CDR1 is SGHRS, CDR2 YFSETQ. Unmatched junction bases numbered 15, after V lost 0 bases and J lost 5 bases. CDR3 DNA sequence: TGCGCCAGCAGCTTGGGGGACAGGGCTACCCTAGGGGGCCACGAGCAGTACTTC. This gives the protein CASSLGDRATLGGHEQYF.

The DNA for the CDR3 is TGTGCCAGCAGCTCCACCATGACAGAGCAGTACTTC. This encodes CASSSTMTEQYF. V gene TRBV5-4 combines with J gene TRBJ2-7, with D hard to call. This CDR3 region has 12 residues. Germline CDR1 is SGHNT and CDR2 is YYREEE (reference sequence). With 3 bases removed from V and 7 bases from J, the gap between germline ends came to 11 bases.

The chain combines TRBV27 with TRBJ2-7, with 8 bases that match TRBD2. V trimming: 2 bases; J trimming: 6 bases; junction bases outside the gene matches: 3. Germline lookup yields CDR1 MNHEY and CDR2 SMNVEV (reference sequence). The CDR3 sequence is 13 residues long. The CDR3 sequence: CASSLSGSSEQYF. The CDR3 DNA follows: TGTGCCAGCAGTTTAAGCGGGAGTAGCGAGCAGTACTTC.

This clone has just a few counts. CDR3 region: CASRRSAGLQDYEQYF. CDR3 sequence (DNA): TGTGCCAGCAGACGCTCCGCGGGACTACAGGACTACGAGCAGTACTTC. The chain combines TRBV27 with TRBJ2-5, with 7 positions matching TRBD2. The J call may be incorrect, as the DNA end agrees better with TRBJ2-7. The germline CDR1 and CDR2 sequences are MNHEY and SMNVEV (reference sequence). The length of the CDR3 is 16 residues.

V and J are TRBV4-3 and TRBJ2-7; D is perhaps TRBD1 (6 bases). This CDR3 is built from 15 residues. Trimming shortened V by 0 bases and J by 3 bases, and 12 bases separated the two germline ends. Germline V gene sequence: CDR1 LGHNA, CDR2 YSLEER. CDR3 sequence: CASSQDVGHHYEQYF. Written as DNA, the CDR3 is TGCGCCAGCAGCCAAGATGTGGGACACCACTACGAGCAGTACTTC.

The chain couples TRBV10-3 to TRBJ1-5, with D perhaps TRBD1 (5 bases). The germline gives CDR1 ENHRY, CDR2 SYGVKD. Trimming took 0 bases from V and 0 from J, leaving 12 bases between them. The CDR3 is 17 residues long. The CDR3 DNA follows: TGTGCCATCAGTGAGTCGAGCGACAGTGTTAGCAATCAGCCCCAGCATTTT. This codes for CAISESSDSVSNQPQHF.

The CDR3 protein is CASSAGIVAGNTIYF. The CDR3, as DNA: TGTGCCAGCAGCGCAGGGATTGTAGCTGGAAACACCATATATTTT. The chain links TRBV5-4 to TRBJ1-3; a possible D gene is TRBD1 (5 bases). Trimming took 4 bases from V and 2 from J, leaving 13 bases between them. Germline V gene data show CDR1 as SGHNT and CDR2 as YYREEE (reference sequence). The CDR3 is 15 residues long.

This clone showed up just once. This sample includes further DNA sequences coding for the same CDR3. This sequence joins TRBV2 and TRBJ2-3; the match to TRBD2 covers 7 bases. Trimming removed 3 bases from V and 3 bases from J; junction bases left unmatched: 0. This CDR3 has 13 residues. Germline V gene lookup returns CDR1 SNHLY and CDR2 FYNNEI. The CDR3 DNA sequence: TGTGCCAGCAGTGAGGGGGGGACAGATACGCAGTATTTT. Protein: CASSEGGTDTQYF. The full variable domain, in which reference TRBV2 and TRBJ2-3 provide the parts outside the CDR3, is EPEVTQTPSHQVTQMGQEVILRCVPISNHLYFYWYRQILGQKVEFLVSFYNNEISEKSEIFDDQFSVERPDGSNFTLKIRSTKLEDSAMYFCASSEGGTDTQYFGPGTRLTVL.

The V and J genes are TRBV7-9 and TRBJ2-7; 7 bases agree with TRBD2. The CDR3 loop spans 15 amino acids. The V and J ends lost 1 base and 5 bases, in that order; junction bases with no gene match: 8. The germline CDR1 and CDR2 sequences are SEHNR and FQNEAQ (reference sequence). The CDR3 bases are TGTGCCAGCAGCTTAGGGGGCGGGAGCTTGGACGAGCAGTACTTC. It translates to CASSLGGGSLDEQYF.

This clone was found a few times. This chain joins TRBV5-1 and TRBJ2-3; TRBD2 matches 9 bases. Looked up from germline, CDR1 is SGHRS and CDR2 is YFSETQ. V dropped 6 bases and J dropped 1; count of bases not matched to a gene: 6. The CDR3 spans 15 residues. This CDR3 is CASTPRLAGTDTQYF. The CDR3 DNA reads as TGCGCCAGCACCCCCCGACTAGCGGGCACAGATACGCAGTATTTT.

V and J are TRBV4-3 and TRBJ2-3; 9 nucleotides match TRBD2. CDR3 length: 15 residues. The germline CDR1 and CDR2 sequences are LGHNA and YSLEER. J gave up 4 bases and V 1 base, and 3 bases lay outside the gene matches. CDR3 in DNA: TGCGCCAGCAGCCAAGGCGGGAGGGCCCCAGATACGCAGTATTTT. Its translation: CASSQGGRAPDTQYF.

This sequence joins TRBV29-1 and TRBJ2-7; 11 bases fit TRBD1. V lost 6 bases, J lost 7 bases, and 11 bases stayed unmatched. Germline CDR1 SQVTM, CDR2 ANQGSEA. The CDR3 covers 14 residues. In DNA, the CDR3 is TGCAGCGTGACACCGGGACAGGGGGATTGGGAGCAGTACTTC. Translating it yields CSVTPGQGDWEQYF.

This clone was counted ten times or more. J is TRBJ1-2 and V is TRBV5-6; tentatively, D is TRBD1 (5 bases). CDR1 and CDR2 from the germline V gene are SGHDT and YYEEEE. Deletions cut 7 bases from V and 2 bases from J, with 15 bases between. The CDR3 length is 14 residues. CDR3 DNA sequence: TGTGCCAGCGCCTCCCAGGGACCCAACTATGGCTACACCTTC. This translates into CASASQGPNYGYTF.

This clone showed up many times. The chain carries TRBV7-2 and TRBJ1-1, with D perhaps matching TRBD1 (5 bases). The V and J ends lost 4 bases and 1 base respectively, with 13 bases between them. Germline V lookup: CDR1 SGHTA, CDR2 FQGNSA. The CDR3 sequence is 15 residues long. The CDR3 bases are TGTGCCAGCAGCTCTAGACTCGACAGGAACACTGAAGCTTTCTTT. This encodes CASSSRLDRNTEAFF.

The rearrangement uses TRBV27 and TRBJ2-7, with 7 bases lining up with TRBD1. The germline gives CDR1 MNHEY, CDR2 SMNVEV (reference sequence). The CDR3 runs 13 residues. V lost 5 bases, J lost 6 bases, and 7 bases stayed unmatched. The CDR3 region is CASSVLTGREQYF. The CDR3 coding sequence is TGTGCCAGCAGTGTCCTGACAGGGCGCGAGCAGTACTTC.

The genes are TRBV7-9 and TRBJ2-2; D is undetermined. Germline V CDR1 and CDR2: SEHNR, FQNEAQ (reference sequence). The CDR3 extends over 14 amino acids. Trimming took off 4 bases at V and 5 bases at J, with 11 bases between the two ends. CDR3 loop: CASSSDAETGELFF. As DNA, the CDR3 is TGTGCCAGCAGCTCGGACGCGGAGACCGGGGAGCTGTTTTTT.

The chain carries TRBV7-2 and TRBJ2-7; 10 bases match TRBD2. CDR3 size: 17 residues. With 5 bases clipped from V and 4 bases from J, the junction kept 14 bases outside the gene matches. From germline, CDR1 is SGHTA and CDR2 FQGNSA. The CDR3 sequence: CASSPRGAGGPGYEQYF. The CDR3 nucleotides read TGTGCCAGCAGCCCCCGGGGAGCGGGAGGGCCGGGTTACGAGCAGTACTTC.

The V call is TRBV15, the J call TRBJ2-7; TRBD2 agrees at 7 bases. Per the germline V gene, CDR1 is LNHNV and CDR2 is YYDKDF (reference sequence). The junction had 8 bases not matched to a gene; V was cut back by 3 bases and J by 3 bases. The CDR3 runs to 15 residues. CDR3 DNA: TGTGCCACCAGCAGTTTAGCGGGCCGTGACTACGAGCAGTACTTC. Its protein product is CATSSLAGRDYEQYF.

The chain joins TRBV7-2 to TRBJ2-3; 10 bases agree with TRBD2. The CDR3 runs to 18 residues. V trimming: 4 bases; J trimming: 0 bases; junction bases outside the gene matches: 10. Germline CDR1 and CDR2: SGHTA and FQGNSA. In DNA, the CDR3 is TGTGCCAGCAGCTCTGTCGCTAGCGGGAGTAGAAGCACAGATACGCAGTATTTT. Translating gives CASSSVASGSRSTDTQYF. The whole variable domain, remainder taken from reference TRBV7-2 and TRBJ2-3, is GAGVSQSPSNKVTEKGKDVELRCDPISGHTALYWYRQSLGQGLEFLIYFQGNSAPDKSGLPSDRFSAERTGGSVSTLTIQRTQQEDSAVYLCASSSVASGSRSTDTQYFGPGTRLTVL.

Comment on this clone: This specimen includes other DNA sequences encoding the same CDR3. The V gene is TRBV7-3, the J gene TRBJ2-5; D not certain. V lost 1 base and J 5 bases, leaving 8 bases between the germline ends. This CDR3 is 13 amino acids long. CDR1 is SGHTA, CDR2 FQGTGA, per germline. In nucleotides, the CDR3 is TGTGCCAGCAGCTTAAAGGCTTGGGAGACCCAGTACTTC. Protein: CASSLKAWETQYF.

The chain carries TRBV5-4 and TRBJ2-4; D might be TRBD2 (7 bases). V was trimmed by 2 bases and J by 4 bases, leaving 19 bases between them. This CDR3 is built from 17 residues. Germline CDR1 is SGHNT and CDR2 is YYREEE (reference sequence). DNA for the CDR3: TGTGCCAGCAGCTTATCCGGTCGCGGGGGCCCAAAAAACATTCAGTACTTC. Translated, it gives CASSLSGRGGPKNIQYF.

J is TRBJ1-5 and V is TRBV11-2; a possible D gene is TRBD1 (6 bases). Germline V gives CDR1 SGHAT, CDR2 FQNNGV. The CDR3 has 17 amino acids. The V and J ends lost 1 base and 7 bases respectively, with 20 bases between them. The CDR3 sequence: CASSLGAKGGAQQPQHF. The CDR3 nucleotides read TGTGCCAGCAGCTTAGGGGCTAAGGGGGGCGCACAACAGCCCCAGCATTTT.

This chain links TRBV7-2 with TRBJ2-7, with D tentatively TRBD2 (6 bases). V lost 6 bases and J 3 bases, leaving 12 bases between the germline ends. Per germline, CDR1 SGHTA and CDR2 FQGNSA. The length of the CDR3 is 13 residues. As DNA, the CDR3 is TGTGCCAGCAGTGCCCGCGGGAACTACGAGCAGTACTTC. As protein: CASSARGNYEQYF.

The chain links TRBV19 to TRBJ1-4; D unclear. The V gene lost 4 bases and the J gene lost 11 bases, with 14 bases spanning the gap. This CDR3 has 13 residues. CDR1 and CDR2 (germline): LNHDA, SQIVND (reference sequence). Written as DNA, the CDR3 is TGTGCCAGTAGTAGAGTCCTGGGGAGCAAACTGTTTTTT. Translating gives CASSRVLGSKLFF.

V and J are TRBV28 and TRBJ1-4; 7 bases map to TRBD1. This CDR3 region has 14 residues. Germline CDR1 MDHEN, CDR2 SYDVKM. After removal of 5 bases from V and 5 bases from J, the junction contained 5 bases not matched to a gene. CDR3 DNA sequence: TGTGCCAGCAGTCCGGGACAGTCCAATGAAAAACTGTTTTTT. This sequence encodes CASSPGQSNEKLFF.